The clone carrying this T cell receptor beta chain was observed many times. Antigen: not known. A much larger clone differs from this one at a single base, so this may be a read error. PCR was performed a second time for about 7 to 12 cycles using a sample-barcoded 5' primer and a J-beta primer mix. TCRdb re-analysed the 5' RACE reads in MiXCR, keeping a single row per CDR3 protein. Of about 680,000 distinct CDR3 sequences listed, roughly 49% are singletons. The data originate from a study of blood T cells in healthy people across ages. Study observations and caveats: Older age coincided with a roughly linear decline in TCR beta diversity per million T cells.

This clonotype was sampled from an older woman in good health. Material for sequencing was blood.

CDR3 DNA: TGCAGTGCGGCAGACAGGGACTCCTACGAGCAGTACTTC. It specifies CSAADRDSYEQYF. The rearrangement uses TRBV20-1 and TRBJ2-7; 7 bases align to TRBD1. Germline trimming cut 6 bases from V and 0 bases from J; bases unmatched to any gene: 5. The length of the CDR3 is 13 residues. Germline loops: CDR1 DFQATT, CDR2 SNEGSKA (reference sequence).